The 27 T cell receptor beta chains below were found in one sample sequenced in a study of cytomegalovirus exposure and HLA in healthy donors. PCR amplification relied on 60 Vbeta primers (plus 13 Jbeta primers). This table comes from immunoSEQ multiplex PCR, and its TCRdb copy is limited to in-frame clones, with some not included. The sample lists around 63,000 clones, around four fifths occurring once. The specimen sequenced was PBMCs. These receptors were obtained from a woman between 25 and 40 years old in good health and CMV-seronegative.

This clone was detected only once. This chain uses TRBV5-4 with TRBJ2-3, with D possibly matching TRBD2 (6 bases). Trimming removed 1 base at V and 8 bases at J, with 14 bases between. The CDR3 has 14 residues. Germline CDR1 and CDR2: SGHNT and YYREEE (reference sequence). As DNA, the CDR3 is TGTGCCAGCAGCTTGTATGGGTCCGGGGGTACGCAGTATTTT. Encoded protein: CASSLYGSGGTQYF.

Notes on this clone: Distinct nucleotide sequences in the sample also encode this CDR3. The chain carries TRBV7-2 and TRBJ1-1; D is perhaps TRBD1 (6 bases). V dropped 4 bases and J dropped 1 base, with 7 bases sitting between them. The length of the CDR3 is 13 residues. CDR1 and CDR2 from the germline V gene are SGHTA and FQGNSA. In DNA, the CDR3 is TGTGCCAGCAGCTCACAGGGGAACACTGAAGCTTTCTTT. Amino acid sequence: CASSSQGNTEAFF.

The rearrangement uses TRBV4-3 and TRBJ2-3, with 9 bases aligning to TRBD2. CDR1 and CDR2 (germline): LGHNA, YSLEER. CDR3 size: 18 residues. Losses at the gene ends were 0 bases for V and 2 bases for J; bases not matched to a gene: 9. The CDR3 region has the DNA TGCGCCAGCAGCCAAGATTGGGGAGCGGGGGGAAACACAGATACGCAGTATTTT. Its protein product is CASSQDWGAGGNTDTQYF.

The chain couples TRBV10-2 to TRBJ2-1, with TRBD2 matching 10 bases. This CDR3 region has 14 residues. J was trimmed by 8 bases and V by 5 bases; bases with no gene match: 6. Germline V gene sequence: CDR1 WSHSY, CDR2 SAAADI. CDR3 in DNA: TGCGCCAGCAGTCGAAGCGGGAGGGCCGATGAGCAGTTCTTC. Amino acid sequence: CASSRSGRADEQFF.

Written as DNA, the CDR3 is TGTGCCAGCAGCGTCGCGGCGGGTCCTCCCGATACGCAGTATTTT. This codes for CASSVAAGPPDTQYF. This chain joins TRBV9 and TRBJ2-3; TRBD2 is a possible D gene (5 bases). This CDR3 is built from 15 residues. V dropped 2 bases and J dropped 6 bases, with 16 bases sitting between them. Germline loops: CDR1 SGDLS, CDR2 YYNGEE. Based on the CDR3 plus reference TRBV9 and TRBJ2-3, the full variable domain is DSGVTQTPKHLITATGQRVTLRCSPRSGDLSVYWYQQSLDQGLQFLIQYYNGEERAKGNILERFSAQQFPDLHSELNLSSLELGDSALYFCASSVAAGPPDTQYFGPGTRLTVL.

This clone was detected a few times. The J gene is TRBJ2-5, the V gene TRBV4-3, with D perhaps TRBD2 (5 bases). In germline, CDR1 is LGHNA, CDR2 YSLEER. V was shortened by 0 bases and J by 0 bases, with 14 bases between the two germline ends. The CDR3 loop spans 17 amino acids. The CDR3 reads CASSQDFLGGYQETQYF. CDR3 nucleotides: TGCGCCAGCAGCCAAGATTTTTTAGGCGGGTACCAAGAGACCCAGTACTTC.

The V gene is TRBV18, the J gene TRBJ2-1, with 8 bases fitting TRBD1. This CDR3 spans 15 amino acids. J gave up 7 bases and V 4 bases, and 9 bases lay outside the gene matches. The germline V gene encodes CDR1 KGHSH and CDR2 LQKENI. CDR3 nucleotides: TGTGCCAGCTCACTACAGGGGGTCGTAGGGAATGAGCAGTTCTTC. This translates into CASSLQGVVGNEQFF.

In this sample, this clone turned up once. This chain links TRBV7-8 with TRBJ2-2, with 9 bases aligning to TRBD2. J was trimmed by 2 bases and V by 3 bases; bases with no gene match: 4. The CDR3 consists of 16 residues. Germline lookup yields CDR1 SGHVS and CDR2 FQNEAQ. The CDR3 nucleotides read TGTGCCAGCAGCTTCGCTAGCGGGATTAACACCGGGGAGCTGTTTTTT. Its protein product is CASSFASGINTGELFF. Looking up the rest from reference TRBV7-8 and TRBJ2-2 gives the full variable domain: GAGVSQSPRYKVAKRGQDVALRCDPISGHVSLFWYQQALGQGPEFLTYFQNEAQLDKSGLPSDRFFAERPEGSVSTLKIQRTQQEDSAVYLCASSFASGINTGELFFGEGSRLTVL.

V gene TRBV4-1 combines with J gene TRBJ2-2; 10 positions match TRBD2. This CDR3 comprises 16 residues. Germline values: CDR1 MGHRA, CDR2 YSYEKL. The trim removed 2 bases at V and 4 bases at J, leaving 4 bases unmatched. The CDR3 coding sequence is TGCGCCAGCAGCCAAACTAGCGGGACCAGCACCGGGGAGCTGTTTTTT. Translation: CASSQTSGTSTGELFF.

In regard to this clone: A junction end diverges from the germline sequence, so it may reflect a read error. CDR3 sequence reads: CAGSQTRTGTEAFF. The CDR3, as DNA: TGCGCCGGCAGCCAAACCCGGACAGGGACTGAAGCTTTCTTT. This sequence joins TRBV4-1 and TRBJ1-1, with TRBD1 matching 8 bases. Germline CDR1 is MGHRA and CDR2 is YSYEKL. The CDR3 is made up of 14 amino acids.

CDR3 sequence: CASSLGDIATEAFF. The CDR3 DNA sequence: TGTGCCAGCAGCTTAGGGGACATCGCCACTGAAGCTTTCTTT. J is TRBJ1-1 and V is TRBV7-9; tentatively, D is TRBD1 (6 bases). The CDR3 has 14 residues. Germline CDR1 reads SEHNR; CDR2 reads FQNEAQ (reference sequence). The V end was cut by 1 base, the J end by 4 bases, with 10 bases between.

V is TRBV4-3 and J is TRBJ1-4; possibly TRBD1 for D (6 bases). The germline V and J ends were trimmed by 0 bases and 7 bases, with 21 bases remaining between them. The V gene's germline CDR1 is LGHNA and CDR2 YSLEER. The CDR3 is made up of 18 amino acids. CDR3 sequence (DNA): TGCGCCAGCAGCCAAGATCTTCGGGGGGCGGCAATCGGTGAAAAACTGTTTTTT. This translates into CASSQDLRGAAIGEKLFF.

The chain carries TRBV7-8 and TRBJ1-2; D is ambiguous. CDR1 and CDR2 from the germline V gene are SGHVS and FQNEAQ. Between the trimmed V and J ends, which lost 1 base and 0 bases, there was a span of 6 bases. This CDR3 is 14 amino acids long. Here the CDR3 reads CASSLDRANYGYTF. The CDR3 DNA follows: TGTGCCAGCAGCTTAGACAGAGCTAACTATGGCTACACCTTC.

V gene TRBV9 combines with J gene TRBJ2-5; 7 nucleotides line up with TRBD2. The DNA end is more similar to TRBJ2-7, so the J call may be wrong. This CDR3 has 14 residues. From germline, CDR1 is SGDLS and CDR2 YYNGEE. The CDR3 nucleotides read TGTGCCAGCAGCCCCTCCATGGGGGGGTACGAGCAGTACTTC. Residues: CASSPSMGGYEQYF.

The table lists this clone with a count of one. V usage is TRBV5-1 and J usage is TRBJ2-1; D remains ambiguous. Trimming cost V 0 bases and J 15 bases, with 16 bases left between them. Germline V gene sequence: CDR1 SGHRS, CDR2 YFSETQ. The CDR3 covers 13 residues. Written as DNA, the CDR3 is TGCGCCAGCAGCTTGGAGAACCTCCAGGTGTGGTTCTTC. As protein: CASSLENLQVWFF.

The rearrangement uses TRBV19 and TRBJ2-7; no clear D. The germline V gene has CDR1 LNHDA and CDR2 SQIVND (reference sequence). V was shortened by 3 bases and J by 6 bases, with 12 bases between the two germline ends. CDR3 length: 13 amino acids. CDR3: CASSMVVRGEQYV. In nucleotides, the CDR3 is TGTGCCAGTAGTATGGTCGTTCGCGGCGAGCAGTACGTC.

The chain combines TRBV6-5 with TRBJ2-7; D ambiguous. Germline CDR1 MNHEY, CDR2 SVGAGI. V was cut by 0 bases and J by 0 bases, with 12 bases left in between. There are 16 residues in the CDR3. CDR3 sequence reads: CASSYSSPEFSYEQYF. CDR3 coding DNA: TGTGCCAGCAGTTACTCGTCCCCCGAGTTCTCCTACGAGCAGTACTTC.

V is TRBV28 and J is TRBJ1-2; 11 bases map to TRBD1. Germline V gene data show CDR1 as MDHEN and CDR2 as SYDVKM. The CDR3 contains 14 residues. V shed 8 bases, J shed 7 bases, and the junction held 9 bases outside the gene matches. DNA for the CDR3: TGTGCCAGCCTACTCGGACAGGGGGCGACTGGCTACACCTTC. This encodes CASLLGQGATGYTF.

The CDR3 region is CASGPAGGTQPQHF. CDR3 nucleotides: TGTGCCAGCGGCCCGGCAGGGGGAACTCAGCCCCAGCATTTT. V is TRBV5-6 and J is TRBJ1-5; 7 nucleotides line up with TRBD1. Germline values: CDR1 SGHDT, CDR2 YYEEEE. Trimming cost V 7 bases and J 6 bases; bases outside gene matches: 10. This CDR3 is 14 amino acids long.

The chain recombines TRBV7-6 with TRBJ1-5; the match to TRBD1 covers 8 bases. V dropped 2 bases and J dropped 5; count of bases not matched to a gene: 2. There are 14 residues in the CDR3. Looked up from germline, CDR1 is SGHVS and CDR2 is FNYEAQ. CDR3 sequence: CASSLYRGDQPQHF. The DNA of the CDR3 is TGTGCCAGCAGCTTATACAGGGGGGATCAGCCCCAGCATTTT. Together with reference TRBV7-6 and TRBJ1-5, the CDR3 gives the full variable domain: GAGVSQSPRYKVTKRGQDVALRCDPISGHVSLYWYRQALGQGPEFLTYFNYEAQQDKSGLPNDRFSAERPEGSISTLTIQRTEQRDSAMYRCASSLYRGDQPQHFGDGTRLSIL.

The chain joins TRBV15 to TRBJ2-7; D unresolved. The CDR3 runs 15 residues. V was shortened by 0 bases and J by 2 bases, with 11 bases between the two germline ends. Germline V gene sequence: CDR1 LNHNV, CDR2 YYDKDF (reference sequence). CDR3 sequence reads: CATSRDRFEAYEQYF. In DNA form, the CDR3 reads TGTGCCACCAGCAGAGATAGGTTTGAGGCCTACGAGCAGTACTTC.

The rearrangement joins TRBV6-1 to TRBJ2-5; 8 bases are shared with TRBD1. The length of the CDR3 is 13 residues. V shed 10 bases, J shed 2 bases, and the junction held 6 bases outside the gene matches. The V gene's germline CDR1 is MNHNS and CDR2 SASEGT. The CDR3: CATQGAAQETQYF. DNA of the CDR3: TGTGCCACCCAGGGGGCAGCTCAAGAGACCCAGTACTTC.

V gene TRBV5-6 combines with J gene TRBJ1-2, with TRBD1 as a possible D gene (5 bases). The CDR3 contains 11 residues. Trimming removed 4 bases at V and 8 bases at J, with 9 bases between. CDR1 is SGHDT and CDR2 is YYEEEE in the germline V gene. DNA for the CDR3: TGTGCCAGCAGCGTTGACAGCGGCTACACCTTC. This codes for CASSVDSGYTF.

V is TRBV15 and J is TRBJ1-4; 8 bases match TRBD1. Per the germline V gene, CDR1 is LNHNV and CDR2 is YYDKDF (reference sequence). The length of the CDR3 is 15 residues. With V trimmed by 0 bases and J by 7 bases, 4 bases remained unmatched. CDR3 residues: CATSRDGQGGEKLFF. The CDR3 DNA reads as TGTGCCACCAGCAGAGATGGACAGGGAGGTGAAAAACTGTTTTTT.

The chain has TRBV5-1 and TRBJ1-3; D might be TRBD1 (6 bases). Per the germline V gene, CDR1 is SGHRS and CDR2 is YFSETQ. The CDR3 consists of 16 residues. The germline V and J ends were trimmed by 0 bases and 0 bases, with 10 bases remaining between them. The CDR3 loop is CASSLAGGLSGNTIYF. The CDR3 DNA reads as TGCGCCAGCAGCTTGGCTGGGGGCCTCTCTGGAAACACCATATATTTT.

The chain is built from TRBV5-6 and TRBJ2-7; 8 positions match TRBD1. Trimming took 4 bases from V and 1 from J; bases not matched to a gene: 7. This CDR3 comprises 15 residues. From germline, CDR1 is SGHDT and CDR2 YYEEEE. CDR3 nucleotide sequence: TGTGCCAGCAGCCCGGACAGGGAAGGATCCTACGAGCAGTACGTC. Its translation is CASSPDREGSYEQYV.

The gene calls are TRBV9 and TRBJ1-5; maybe TRBD1 (6 bases). This CDR3 spans 15 amino acids. The germline gives CDR1 SGDLS, CDR2 YYNGEE. V was pared by 5 bases and J by 4 bases, with 16 bases between. Here the CDR3 DNA reads TGTGCCAGCAGTTCACAGGGAATATGGAATCAGCCCCAGCATTTT. This gives the protein CASSSQGIWNQPQHF.